Below are 27 T cell receptor beta chains sequenced from a single sample in a study of blood T cell repertoires in COVID-19. Only in-frame clones appear in the TCRdb table, and some are missing; sequencing was by immunoSEQ multiplex PCR. This sample has roughly 380,000 clones, with around 85% found just once. The sample consisted of peripheral blood. The receptor set was obtained from a woman aged 18-29 years with acute or convalescent COVID-19.

This sequence joins TRBV7-2 and TRBJ2-7, with 12 bases that match TRBD1. The V gene end was trimmed by 5 bases and the J gene end by 8 bases; junction bases not matched to a gene: 10. The CDR3 has 15 amino acids. CDR1 SGHTA and CDR2 FQGNSA come from the germline V gene. The DNA for the CDR3 is TGTGCCAGCAGCAGGGGGGACAGGGGGCTAATTAAGCAGTACTTC. The encoded protein is CASSRGDRGLIKQYF.

This clone was observed once. The chain has TRBV4-1 and TRBJ2-7; TRBD1 matches at 9 bases. Germline-derived CDR1 and CDR2 are MGHRA and YSYEKL. CDR3 size: 19 residues. V lost 1 base, J lost 5 bases, and 18 bases stayed unmatched. The CDR3 sequence: CASSQALLLFGTGSHEQYF. Here the CDR3 DNA reads TGCGCCAGCAGCCAAGCTTTGTTATTATTCGGGACAGGGTCCCACGAGCAGTACTTC.

The table lists this clone with a count of one. The chain couples TRBV9 to TRBJ2-3; TRBD2 agrees at 14 bases. V lost 0 bases, J lost 9 bases, and 9 bases stayed unmatched. Germline lookup yields CDR1 SGDLS and CDR2 YYNGEE. The CDR3 runs 17 residues. The CDR3 loop reads CASSVASGLAGAYTQYF. The CDR3 DNA follows: TGTGCCAGCAGCGTAGCTTCGGGACTAGCGGGGGCATACACGCAGTATTTT.

This clone was found once. The chain uses TRBV11-1 and TRBJ2-2; D perhaps matches TRBD2 (5 bases). Germline V CDR1 and CDR2: SGHAT, FQDESV (reference sequence). The CDR3 has 15 amino acids. V lost 6 bases to trimming and J lost 8 bases, with 19 bases between them. CDR3 nucleotides: TGTGCCAGCAGAAAGACGAAGGGAGTGGGTGGGGAGCTGTTTTTT. Protein sequence: CASRKTKGVGGELFF.

The chain has TRBV27 and TRBJ2-5; D is unclear. V dropped 2 bases and J dropped 4 bases, with 11 bases sitting between them. The CDR3 has 14 amino acids. Germline CDR1 is MNHEY and CDR2 is SMNVEV (reference sequence). As DNA, the CDR3 is TGTGCCAGCAGTTTAATTCCTAATGGAGAGACCCAGTACTTC. This sequence encodes CASSLIPNGETQYF.

V is TRBV13 and J is TRBJ1-1; D gene unclear. The CDR3 length is 14 residues. V lost 5 bases and J 6 bases, leaving 16 bases between the germline ends. From germline, CDR1 is PRHDT and CDR2 FYEKMQ (reference sequence). Here the CDR3 reads CASSASPEGSEAFF. CDR3 coding DNA: TGTGCCAGCAGCGCATCCCCAGAGGGCTCTGAAGCTTTCTTT.

The V and J genes are TRBV19 and TRBJ2-5; tentative D call: TRBD1 (6 bases). The germline CDR1 and CDR2 sequences are LNHDA and SQIVND (reference sequence). With 11 bases removed from V and 1 base from J, the gap between germline ends came to 14 bases. The CDR3 totals 13 residues. CDR3 region: CASLARGQETQYF. CDR3 in DNA: TGTGCCTCTTTAGCCAGGGGCCAAGAGACCCAGTACTTC.

Concerning this clone itself: Different DNA sequences within this sample yield the same CDR3. The chain uses TRBV9 and TRBJ2-1; 7 bases align to TRBD2. V shed 1 base and J 4 bases; nucleotides not matched to a gene: 5. Germline V CDR1 and CDR2: SGDLS, YYNGEE. The CDR3 is made up of 15 amino acids. CDR3 nucleotide sequence: TGTGCCAGCAGCGTAACCAGCGGGACTTACAATGAGCAGTTCTTC. This sequence encodes CASSVTSGTYNEQFF.

The V call is TRBV28, the J call TRBJ2-5, with 7 bases lining up with TRBD1. The CDR3 extends over 13 amino acids. The germline V gene encodes CDR1 MDHEN and CDR2 SYDVKM. J lost 7 bases, V lost 6 bases, and 8 bases had no gene match. The CDR3 bases are TGTGCCAGCAGCAAACAGGGGCCAGGGACCCAGTACTTC. This encodes CASSKQGPGTQYF.

The V and J genes are TRBV19 and TRBJ2-1; D might be TRBD2 (6 bases). The CDR3 spans 15 residues. Germline assignment: CDR1 LNHDA and CDR2 SQIVND (reference sequence). The ends were cut back, 5 bases at V and 7 bases at J, with 18 bases in the middle. The CDR3 region has the DNA TGTGCCAGTAGTTTCCGACCGGGACTCCCTAATGAGCAGTTCTTC. Its translation: CASSFRPGLPNEQFF.

V gene TRBV28 combines with J gene TRBJ2-7; 8 bases match TRBD2. Germline CDR1 is MDHEN and CDR2 is SYDVKM. The CDR3 sequence is 14 residues long. Trimming at V came to 1 base and at J to 7 bases, leaving 6 bases not matched to a gene. Here the CDR3 DNA reads TGTGCCAGCAGTTTATCCGGACTAGCAGGAGAGCAGTACTTC. It specifies CASSLSGLAGEQYF.

The chain carries TRBV5-1 and TRBJ1-3, with D maybe TRBD1 (6 bases). This CDR3 region has 15 residues. Trimming shortened V by 4 bases and J by 3 bases, and 14 bases separated the two germline ends. Germline lookup yields CDR1 SGHRS and CDR2 YFSETQ. CDR3 loop: CASSVQGFHGNTIYF. For the CDR3, the DNA is TGCGCCAGCAGCGTACAGGGTTTTCATGGAAACACCATATATTTT.

This chain joins TRBV7-9 and TRBJ1-5; 9 bases agree with TRBD1. Germline CDR1 reads SEHNR; CDR2 reads FQNEAQ (reference sequence). Trimming at V came to 0 bases and at J to 6 bases, leaving 9 bases not matched to a gene. This CDR3 spans 17 amino acids. CDR3 DNA sequence: TGTGCCAGCAGCTTAGCTACCGGACAGGGGAGAGGTCAGCCCCAGCATTTT. Translated, it gives CASSLATGQGRGQPQHF.

This chain joins TRBV10-2 and TRBJ1-2; D is perhaps TRBD1 (5 bases). From germline, CDR1 is WSHSY and CDR2 SAAADI. CDR3 length: 16 residues. Trimming took off 3 bases at V and 6 bases at J, with 20 bases between the two ends. The CDR3 DNA reads as TGCGCCAGCAGTGACGCCCACAGGAATTCAGGGAATGGCTACACCTTC. As protein: CASSDAHRNSGNGYTF.

The chain joins TRBV6-2 or TRBV6-3 to TRBJ2-7; 10 positions match TRBD2. Trimming took 4 bases from V and 4 from J; bases not matched to a gene: 10. Germline lookup yields CDR1 MNHEY and CDR2 SVGEGT. The CDR3 runs 16 residues. The CDR3 DNA is TGTGCCAGCAGTTCCTTCTTGCTAGCGGGAGAATACGAGCAGTACTTC. Translation gives CASSSFLLAGEYEQYF.

This clone was picked up one time. V usage is TRBV19 and J usage is TRBJ2-2; TRBD2 matches at 11 bases. The CDR3 runs 15 residues. Germline V gives CDR1 LNHDA, CDR2 SQIVND (reference sequence). V trimming: 6 bases; J trimming: 6 bases; junction bases outside the gene matches: 6. As DNA, the CDR3 is TGTGCCAGTAGCGCGACTAGCGGGGCGGCCGGGGAGCTGTTTTTT. Translation: CASSATSGAAGELFF.

The chain has TRBV27 and TRBJ1-1, with a weak D call TRBD1 (6 bases). This CDR3 has 12 amino acids. The ends were cut back, 6 bases at V and 4 bases at J, with 9 bases in the middle. Germline loops: CDR1 MNHEY, CDR2 SMNVEV (reference sequence). The CDR3 sequence is CASRLGGTEAFF. CDR3 sequence (DNA): TGTGCCAGCAGGCTAGGGGGCACTGAAGCTTTCTTT.

The V and J genes are TRBV23-1 and TRBJ2-7; 10 nucleotides match TRBD1. TRBV23-1 falls under the ORF class, with uncertain function. There are 17 residues in the CDR3. The trim removed 2 bases at V and 0 bases at J, leaving 7 bases unmatched. CDR3 nucleotide sequence: TGCGCCAGCAGTCAACCCTCGGGACAGGGGAGCTCCTACGAGCAGTACTTC. Its protein is CASSQPSGQGSSYEQYF.

The chain carries TRBV10-1 and TRBJ1-4; 8 bases are a match to TRBD1. The CDR3 length is 15 residues. Germline V gene lookup returns CDR1 WNHNN and CDR2 SYGVQD (reference sequence). V gave up 3 bases and J gave up 3 bases; unmatched junction bases: 3. CDR3 in amino acids: CASSDGTGANEKLFF. As DNA, the CDR3 is TGCGCCAGCAGTGACGGGACAGGTGCTAATGAAAAACTGTTTTTT.

This clone has just a few counts. This chain connects TRBV13 to TRBJ1-2, with 8 bases fitting TRBD1. CDR1 and CDR2 from the germline V gene are PRHDT and FYEKMQ (reference sequence). The J segment lost 4 bases and the V segment lost 5 bases, leaving 6 bases of the junction unmatched. This CDR3 is 14 amino acids long. CDR3 sequence reads: CASSPGQGGYGYTF. The CDR3 nucleotides are TGTGCCAGCAGCCCTGGACAGGGTGGCTATGGCTACACCTTC.

The chain joins TRBV4-2 to TRBJ2-1, with D unclear. The germline gives CDR1 LGHNA, CDR2 YNFKEQ. This CDR3 is 13 amino acids long. Trimming removed 0 bases from V and 10 bases from J, with 10 bases in between. For the CDR3, the DNA is TGTGCCAGCAGCCAAGATGAGCTCAGGGAGCAGTTCTTC. Protein sequence: CASSQDELREQFF.

The J gene is TRBJ2-6, the V gene TRBV21-1; TRBD1 is taken as the D call from the table, unchecked against the DNA. TRBV21-1 is an annotated pseudogene. The CDR3 has 20 residues. CDR3 region: CASSKGGGTGSGSGANVLTF. The CDR3 DNA follows: TGTGCCAGCAGCAAAGGAGGGGGGACAGGGTCGGGCTCTGGGGCCAACGTCCTGACTTTC.

This chain connects TRBV3-1 (or the pseudogene TRBV3-2) to TRBJ1-6; 12 nucleotides agree with TRBD1. With 4 bases clipped from V and 2 bases from J, the junction kept 6 bases outside the gene matches. Germline lookup yields CDR1 LGHDT and CDR2 YNNKEL (reference sequence). The CDR3 length is 18 residues. The CDR3 sequence is CASSPRDRGRPYNSPLHF. In DNA form, the CDR3 reads TGTGCCAGCAGCCCCCGGGACAGGGGGCGACCCTATAATTCACCCCTCCACTTT.

This clone has only a few counts. The rearrangement links TRBV10-2 to TRBJ1-6, with TRBD1 identical over 7 bases. J lost 3 bases, V lost 6 bases, and 8 bases had no gene match. This CDR3 contains 16 residues. Germline V lookup: CDR1 WSHSY, CDR2 SAAADI. CDR3 in amino acids: CASRGDSAYYNSPLHF. In nucleotides, the CDR3 is TGCGCCAGCAGAGGGGACAGCGCATACTATAATTCACCCCTCCACTTT.

J is TRBJ2-3 and V is TRBV15; TRBD1 matches 7 bases. CDR1 and CDR2 from the germline V gene are LNHNV and YYDKDF (reference sequence). Germline trimming cut 5 bases from V and 4 bases from J; bases unmatched to any gene: 6. CDR3 length: 14 residues. In DNA form, the CDR3 reads TGTGCCACCAGCGATCGACAGGGCTCAGATACGCAGTATTTT. Protein: CATSDRQGSDTQYF.

V is TRBV29-1 and J is TRBJ2-7; 9 positions agree with TRBD1. Per the germline V gene, CDR1 is SQVTM and CDR2 is ANQGSEA. The CDR3 totals 13 residues. J lost 7 bases, V lost 5 bases, and 9 bases had no gene match. The CDR3 nucleotides are TGCAGCGTTACCGGGACAGGGCCTCGAGAGCAGTACTTC. This translates into CSVTGTGPREQYF.

V usage is TRBV6-5 and J usage is TRBJ2-3; D is perhaps TRBD2 (6 bases). The germline V and J ends were trimmed by 7 bases and 4 bases, with 9 bases remaining between them. CDR1 MNHEY and CDR2 SVGAGI come from the germline V gene. This CDR3 has 12 amino acids. CDR3: CASNWEADTQYF. The CDR3 DNA is TGTGCCAGCAATTGGGAGGCAGATACGCAGTATTTT.